This TCR beta chain was found in a study of shared clonotypes between healthy human individuals. All donors were healthy HIV-negative adults lacking recent acute infections or vaccinations. Regarding the study as a whole: Enrolling few donors narrowed the genetic and exposure-history diversity that was represented.

From germline, CDR1 is KGHSH and CDR2 LQKENI. Trimming shortened V by 3 bases and J by 10 bases, and 15 bases separated the two germline ends. This CDR3 region has 14 residues. Some clones are missing from TCRdb's copy, which holds only in-frame ones; the method was immunoSEQ multiplex PCR. Of about 2.4 million clones detected, roughly 93% appear once; the ten largest clones hold around 0.4%. As regards this clone: The antigen remains undetermined.

The chain carries TRBV18 and TRBJ1-4; possibly TRBD1 for D (6 bases). Sequencing input: naive CD4+ T cells from PBMCs. Subset of the sample: CD45RA+ positively selected. This sequence was found in a man between 18 and 35 years old in good health. Some clones in this sample may be carry-over from other donors' samples. The CDR3: CASSPRAEGGKLFF. The CDR3 nucleotides read TGTGCCAGCTCACCCCGGGCCGAGGGGGGAAAACTGTTTTTT. Full variable domain (outside the CDR3, taken from reference TRBV18 and TRBJ1-4): NAGVMQNPRHLVRRRGQEARLRCSPMKGHSHVYWYRQLPEEGLKFMVYLQKENIIDESGMPKERFSAEFPKEGPSILRIQQVVRGDSAAYFCASSPRAEGGKLFFGSGTQLSVL.